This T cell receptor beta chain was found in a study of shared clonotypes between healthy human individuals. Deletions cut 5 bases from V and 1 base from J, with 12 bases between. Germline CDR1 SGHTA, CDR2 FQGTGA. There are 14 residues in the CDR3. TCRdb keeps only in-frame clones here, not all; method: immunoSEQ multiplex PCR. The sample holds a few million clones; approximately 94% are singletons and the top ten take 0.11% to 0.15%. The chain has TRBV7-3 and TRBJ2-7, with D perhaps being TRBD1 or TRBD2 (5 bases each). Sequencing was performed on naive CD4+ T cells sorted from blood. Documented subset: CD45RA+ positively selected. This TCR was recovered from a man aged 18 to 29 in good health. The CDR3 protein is CASSPGTVSYEQYF. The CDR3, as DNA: TGTGCCAGCAGCCCCGGGACGGTTTCCTACGAGCAGTACTTC.